The 31 T cell receptor beta chains below come from one sample, sequenced in a study of blood T cell repertoires in COVID-19. The method was immunoSEQ multiplex PCR; TCRdb's version includes in-frame clones alone and lacks a portion of them. The sample carries about 270,000 clones, more than 85% recorded once. Sequencing used peripheral blood. These receptors all stem from a person aged 18 to 35 with COVID-19, enrolled during active disease.

V gene TRBV4-3 combines with J gene TRBJ2-3; 13 bases agree with TRBD2. Unmatched junction bases numbered 7, after V lost 3 bases and J lost 4 bases. Germline lookup yields CDR1 LGHNA and CDR2 YSLEER. The CDR3 loop spans 17 amino acids. The CDR3 here is CASSHRGLAGVSDTQYF. The CDR3 DNA sequence: TGCGCCAGCAGCCACCGTGGACTAGCGGGAGTCTCAGATACGCAGTATTTT.

This rearrangement joins TRBV11-2 to TRBJ2-7; 10 bases are shared with TRBD2. V trimming: 4 bases; J trimming: 5 bases; junction bases outside the gene matches: 11. Looked up from germline, CDR1 is SGHAT and CDR2 is FQNNGV. The length of the CDR3 is 16 residues. CDR3 protein: CASSSRASGSLHEQYF. DNA for the CDR3: TGTGCCAGCAGCTCAAGGGCTAGCGGGAGTCTCCACGAGCAGTACTTC.

The CDR3 DNA is TGTGCCAGCAGGGGGAGGGATGGCTACACCTTC. Translation: CASRGRDGYTF. The chain combines TRBV3-1 (or the pseudogene TRBV3-2) with TRBJ1-2, with D hard to call. The V end was cut by 6 bases, the J end by 6 bases, with 8 bases between. The CDR3 runs to 11 residues. Germline V CDR1 and CDR2: LGHDT, YNNKEL (reference sequence).

The genes are TRBV25-1 and TRBJ1-4; D is possibly TRBD1 (5 bases). This CDR3 is built from 15 residues. CDR1 and CDR2 from the germline V gene are MGHDK and SYGVNS. V was shortened by 6 bases and J by 8 bases, with 19 bases between the two germline ends. The DNA of the CDR3 is TGTGCCAGCAGCTTAAGGGGCCCTCTCGAGGAAAAACTGTTTTTT. Translation: CASSLRGPLEEKLFF.

The V call is TRBV10-3, the J call TRBJ2-3; no definite D call. Germline lookup yields CDR1 ENHRY and CDR2 SYGVKD. The CDR3 totals 13 residues. The V end lost 2 bases, the J end lost 6 bases, and 9 bases lay between the germline ends. The CDR3 DNA sequence: TGTGCCATCAGTGAGGCGAAGAGCGATACGCAGTATTTT. Translating gives CAISEAKSDTQYF.

This chain links TRBV7-9 with TRBJ2-7, with D possibly matching TRBD1 (5 bases). In germline, CDR1 is SEHNR, CDR2 FQNEAQ (reference sequence). This CDR3 is built from 16 residues. Trimming stripped 3 bases from V and 2 bases from J, with 17 bases between. This CDR3 is CASSFLGVAGPYEQYF. The DNA of the CDR3 is TGTGCCAGCAGCTTTCTAGGGGTAGCTGGACCCTACGAGCAGTACTTC.

The CDR3 here is CASSVVATSGNTIYF. CDR3 sequence (DNA): TGTGCCAGCAGCGTAGTTGCGACATCTGGAAACACCATATATTTT. The chain has TRBV9 and TRBJ1-3, with D unresolved. Germline V gene sequence: CDR1 SGDLS, CDR2 YYNGEE. The CDR3 runs 15 residues. The V gene lost 0 bases and the J gene lost 1 base, with 8 bases spanning the gap.

The chain uses TRBV2 and TRBJ1-2; possible D gene TRBD1, 6 bases. Germline assignment: CDR1 SNHLY and CDR2 FYNNEI. Trimming removed 4 bases from V and 2 bases from J, with 8 bases in between. The CDR3 extends over 13 amino acids. The CDR3 is CASSGTANYGYTF. The CDR3 DNA reads as TGTGCCAGCAGTGGGACAGCAAACTATGGCTACACCTTC.

The chain is built from TRBV6-5 and TRBJ2-7, with TRBD1 matching 7 bases. Germline CDR1 reads MNHEY; CDR2 reads SVGAGI. This CDR3 is built from 15 residues. V shed 6 bases, J shed 5 bases, and the junction held 13 bases outside the gene matches. The CDR3 loop reads CASRDRQGLKDEQYF. CDR3 nucleotides: TGTGCCAGCAGGGATAGACAGGGCTTAAAAGACGAGCAGTACTTC.

This rearrangement joins TRBV19 to TRBJ1-1, with D unresolved. V was shortened by 2 bases and J by 11 bases, with 18 bases between the two germline ends. Germline V gene lookup returns CDR1 LNHDA and CDR2 SQIVND (reference sequence). This CDR3 is built from 14 residues. The CDR3 nucleotides read TGTGCCAGTAGTATAATCGTTGACTCCCTGTGGGCTTTCTTT. Its protein is CASSIIVDSLWAFF.

The CDR3: CASSESPGDGNTGELFF. CDR3 sequence (DNA): TGTGCCAGCAGTGAATCGCCGGGGGACGGTAACACCGGGGAGCTGTTTTTT. The rearrangement links TRBV25-1 to TRBJ2-2; possible D gene TRBD2, 6 bases. This CDR3 is 17 amino acids long. Deletions cut 1 base from V and 2 bases from J, with 14 bases between. Germline V gives CDR1 MGHDK, CDR2 SYGVNS.

This chain uses TRBV19 with TRBJ2-1; 7 bases are shared with TRBD2. From germline, CDR1 is LNHDA and CDR2 SQIVND (reference sequence). This CDR3 contains 15 residues. The V and J ends lost 3 bases and 3 bases, in that order; junction bases with no gene match: 5. The CDR3 region is CASSIGLADYNEQFF. CDR3 DNA: TGTGCCAGTAGTATTGGGCTAGCGGACTACAATGAGCAGTTCTTC.

The rearrangement links TRBV27 to TRBJ2-2; TRBD1 aligns across 8 bases. Trimming at V came to 4 bases and at J to 4 bases, leaving 8 bases not matched to a gene. Germline V gene lookup returns CDR1 MNHEY and CDR2 SMNVEV (reference sequence). The CDR3 consists of 16 residues. The CDR3 sequence is CASSYLQGAVTGELFF. In DNA form, the CDR3 reads TGTGCCAGCAGTTACCTCCAGGGGGCGGTCACCGGGGAGCTGTTTTTT.

The rearrangement links TRBV7-9 to TRBJ2-7; the match to TRBD2 covers 12 bases. This CDR3 has 17 residues. Germline V gene lookup returns CDR1 SEHNR and CDR2 FQNEAQ (reference sequence). V gave up 6 bases and J gave up 0 bases; unmatched junction bases: 9. The DNA for the CDR3 is TGTGCCAGCAGAACGACTAGCGGGAGAACCAGCTCCTACGAGCAGTACTTC. Its translation is CASRTTSGRTSSYEQYF.

The chain combines TRBV9 with TRBJ2-7; tentative D call: TRBD1 (8 bases). V lost 0 bases and J 4 bases, leaving 11 bases between the germline ends. This CDR3 is 14 amino acids long. Germline CDR1 and CDR2: SGDLS and YYNGEE. CDR3 protein: CASSVEQGGYEQYF. In DNA form, the CDR3 reads TGTGCCAGCAGCGTAGAACAGGGGGGGTACGAGCAGTACTTC.

The chain uses TRBV6-5 and TRBJ1-4; no firm D call. V was cut by 0 bases and J by 4 bases, with 12 bases left in between. The CDR3 has 16 amino acids. Per the germline V gene, CDR1 is MNHEY and CDR2 is SVGAGI. CDR3 residues: CASSYSAGFFNEKLFF. The DNA for the CDR3 is TGTGCCAGCAGTTACTCGGCGGGGTTCTTTAATGAAAAACTGTTTTTT.

V gene TRBV6-5 combines with J gene TRBJ2-5; TRBD2 might be the D (5 bases). Germline values: CDR1 MNHEY, CDR2 SVGAGI. This CDR3 has 13 residues. Trimming stripped 6 bases from V and 5 bases from J, with 13 bases between. The CDR3 region is CASRATGSETQYF. In DNA form, the CDR3 reads TGTGCCAGCAGAGCTACGGGGTCGGAGACCCAGTACTTC.

V gene TRBV11-2 combines with J gene TRBJ2-7; 8 positions agree with TRBD1. V trimming: 3 bases; J trimming: 0 bases; junction bases outside the gene matches: 16. This CDR3 has 19 residues. Germline V gene data show CDR1 as SGHAT and CDR2 as FQNNGV. CDR3 nucleotides: TGTGCCAGCAGCTTGAGCTGGCCAGGGGGCAACCCGAGCTCCTACGAGCAGTACTTC. It is translated as CASSLSWPGGNPSSYEQYF.

The CDR3 sequence is CASSEVGLDGNEQFF. CDR3 nucleotides: TGTGCCAGCAGTGAAGTGGGACTAGACGGCAATGAGCAGTTCTTC. The rearrangement joins TRBV2 to TRBJ2-1; 8 bases line up with TRBD2. CDR1 SNHLY and CDR2 FYNNEI come from the germline V gene. V was clipped by 1 base and J by 6 bases; unmatched bases: 5. The CDR3 is made up of 15 amino acids.

The chain uses TRBV3-1 (or the pseudogene TRBV3-2) and TRBJ1-4; D unresolved. Trimming cost V 4 bases and J 8 bases, with 8 bases left between them. The germline gives CDR1 LGHDT, CDR2 YNNKEL (reference sequence). The CDR3 loop spans 12 amino acids. The CDR3 is CASSLSREKLFF. The CDR3 region has the DNA TGTGCCAGCAGCCTAAGCAGGGAAAAACTGTTTTTT.

The chain combines TRBV7-9 with TRBJ2-1, with 10 bases aligning to TRBD2. CDR3 size: 16 residues. Germline values: CDR1 SEHNR, CDR2 FQNEAQ (reference sequence). The J segment lost 13 bases and the V segment lost 6 bases, leaving 18 bases of the junction unmatched. The CDR3 sequence is CASSTSRAGGGGDQFF. CDR3 DNA sequence: TGTGCCAGCAGTACCTCACGAGCGGGAGGGGGAGGGGACCAGTTCTTC.

In this sample, this clone turned up a few times. The genes are TRBV15 and TRBJ1-6, with 8 bases identical to TRBD1. Germline V gene sequence: CDR1 LNHNV, CDR2 YYDKDF (reference sequence). V trimming: 5 bases; J trimming: 5 bases; junction bases outside the gene matches: 8. This CDR3 comprises 16 residues. In nucleotides, the CDR3 is TGTGCCACCAGCTCCCGGGACAGGACCGATAATTCACCCCTCCACTTT. Translated: CATSSRDRTDNSPLHF. Drawing the rest from reference TRBV15 and TRBJ1-6, the complete variable domain is DAMVIQNPRYQVTQFGKPVTLSCSQTLNHNVMYWYQQKSSQAPKLLFHYYDKDFNNEADTPDNFQSRRPNTSFCFLDIRSPGLGDTAMYLCATSSRDRTDNSPLHFGNGTRLTVT.

This sequence joins TRBV21-1 and TRBJ2-1; TRBD2, as called in the table, went unchecked against the DNA. TRBV21-1 is assigned pseudogene status. CDR3 size: 13 residues. CDR3 DNA sequence: TGTGCCAGCAGAGCGGGGAGAAACAATGAGCAGTTCTTC. Its translation: CASRAGRNNEQFF.

V is TRBV4-1 and J is TRBJ1-5; TRBD1 aligns across 7 bases. V shed 1 base, J shed 6 bases, and the junction held 6 bases outside the gene matches. The CDR3 totals 15 residues. The germline gives CDR1 MGHRA, CDR2 YSYEKL. In nucleotides, the CDR3 is TGCGCCAGCAGCCAAGTTGAGGGGGCCGGTCAGCCCCAGCATTTT. Translating gives CASSQVEGAGQPQHF.

The rearrangement joins TRBV12-3 or TRBV12-4 to TRBJ2-1, with D perhaps TRBD2 (5 bases). The CDR3 is 13 amino acids. Trimming pared 8 bases from V and 4 bases from J, leaving 12 bases between. The CDR3 DNA sequence: TGTGCCAGCGTCAGCGGCGTTTACAATGAGCAGTTCTTC. It is translated as CASVSGVYNEQFF.

J is TRBJ2-5 and V is TRBV7-3, with D hard to call. The CDR3 runs 14 residues. V lost 4 bases and J 1 base, leaving 10 bases between the germline ends. Per germline, CDR1 SGHTA and CDR2 FQGTGA. The CDR3 is CASSSSETQETQYF. The CDR3 DNA is TGTGCCAGCAGCTCCTCGGAGACCCAAGAGACCCAGTACTTC. The full variable domain, in which reference TRBV7-3 and TRBJ2-5 provide the parts outside the CDR3, is GAGVSQTPSNKVTEKGKYVELRCDPISGHTALYWYRQSLGQGPEFLIYFQGTGAADDSGLPNDRFFAVRPEGSVSTLKIQRTERGDSAVYLCASSSSETQETQYFGPGTRLLVL.

The chain is built from TRBV6-2 or TRBV6-3 and TRBJ1-1, with D perhaps matching TRBD1 (6 bases). This CDR3 has 15 amino acids. Germline values: CDR1 MNHEY, CDR2 SVGEGT. Trimming pared 3 bases from V and 2 bases from J, leaving 13 bases between. The CDR3 here is CASSYTGILNTEAFF. The CDR3 nucleotides read TGTGCCAGCAGTTATACAGGGATCCTAAACACTGAAGCTTTCTTT.

This clone was detected a few times. The chain has TRBV9 and TRBJ2-1; perhaps TRBD1 as D (6 bases). This CDR3 is built from 17 residues. The ends were cut back, 0 bases at V and 7 bases at J, with 20 bases in the middle. The germline V gene encodes CDR1 SGDLS and CDR2 YYNGEE. The CDR3 nucleotides read TGTGCCAGCAGCGTAGGAAGCCTGGGACAAGCCTGGAATGAGCAGTTCTTC. This codes for CASSVGSLGQAWNEQFF.

V gene TRBV10-2 combines with J gene TRBJ1-6; D gene uncertain. The CDR3 is 15 amino acids. Trimming shortened V by 3 bases and J by 7 bases, and 13 bases separated the two germline ends. CDR1 is WSHSY, CDR2 SAAADI, per germline. The CDR3 reads CASSEVPDLNSPLHF. Written as DNA, the CDR3 is TGCGCCAGCAGTGAAGTTCCAGATCTCAATTCACCCCTCCACTTT.

This clone was seen a single time. The chain has TRBV11-2 and TRBJ1-1; D is unresolved. V was pared by 3 bases and J by 6 bases, with 8 bases between. The CDR3 spans 12 residues. Per the germline V gene, CDR1 is SGHAT and CDR2 is FQNNGV. The CDR3 coding sequence is TGTGCCAGCAGCTTTTTTTCCGCTGAAGCTTTCTTT. Amino acids: CASSFFSAEAFF.

This clone occurred once. This chain links TRBV21-1 with TRBJ1-5; the tabulated D call, TRBD1, remains unverified against the DNA. TRBV21-1 has pseudogene status. The CDR3 runs to 14 residues. For the CDR3, the DNA is TGTGCCAGCAGGACGGACAGGGTCGATCAGCCCCAGCATTTT. Its protein is CASRTDRVDQPQHF.